These 26 T cell receptor beta chains came from one sample sequenced in a study of CD8 T cells in ankylosing spondylitis. Antigens for these TCRs are unknown. Overall study results and limits: Apparently characteristic of ankylosing spondylitis blood was a TCR beta motif (fewer than 10 highly homologous variants).

One entry per CDR3 protein results from TCRdb running MiXCR on the 5' RACE reads. The sample carries under 550,000 distinct CDR3 sequences, roughly 27% recorded once. Sequencing input: blood, either unsorted or a sorted T cell fraction (not recorded which). Every receptor here comes from a male donor with ankylosing spondylitis.

The chain joins TRBV28 to TRBJ2-1, with no clear D. Germline V gene data show CDR1 as MDHEN and CDR2 as SYDVKM. This CDR3 spans 14 amino acids. The germline V and J ends were trimmed by 3 bases and 6 bases, with 12 bases remaining between them. The CDR3 protein is CASSLGWGGNEQFF. The CDR3 DNA reads as TGTGCCAGCAGTTTGGGGTGGGGTGGCAATGAGCAGTTCTTC.

The chain links TRBV3-1 to TRBJ2-1; the match to TRBD1 covers 10 bases. V gave up 4 bases and J gave up 4 bases; unmatched junction bases: 7. The CDR3 runs to 16 residues. Germline lookup yields CDR1 LGHDT and CDR2 YNNKEL (reference sequence). This CDR3 reads CASSLSGTGAYNEQFF. The CDR3 bases are TGTGCCAGCAGCCTCTCTGGGACAGGGGCGTACAATGAGCAGTTCTTC.

This chain joins TRBV3-1 and TRBJ1-6, with 8 bases identical to TRBD1. The trim removed 1 base at V and 9 bases at J, leaving 2 bases unmatched. The CDR3 has 14 amino acids. Germline assignment: CDR1 LGHDT and CDR2 YNNKEL (reference sequence). In DNA, the CDR3 is TGTGCCAGCAGCCAAGGGACAGGGTCTTCACCCCTCCACTTT. Translation gives CASSQGTGSSPLHF.

The CDR3 spells CASSRGGFGYEQYF. The CDR3 region has the DNA TGTGCCAGCAGCCGGGGGGGTTTTGGCTACGAGCAGTACTTC. This chain joins TRBV7-9 and TRBJ2-7, with 8 bases identical to TRBD2. The CDR3 sequence is 14 residues long. Germline-derived CDR1 and CDR2 are SEHNR and FQNEAQ (reference sequence). V shed 5 bases, J shed 3 bases, and the junction held 6 bases outside the gene matches. The entire variable domain, with the rest obtained from reference TRBV7-9 and TRBJ2-7, is as follows: DTGVSQNPRHKITKRGQNVTFRCDPISEHNRLYWYRQTLGQGPEFLTYFQNEAQLEKSRLLSDRFSAERPKGSFSTLEIQRTEQGDSAMYLCASSRGGFGYEQYFGPGTRLTVT.

This clonotype was observed a handful of times. The rearrangement uses TRBV5-1 and TRBJ2-3; D is uncertain. Trimming stripped 0 bases from V and 0 bases from J, with 14 bases between. The CDR3 loop spans 17 amino acids. CDR1 and CDR2 from the germline V gene are SGHRS and YFSETQ. CDR3 protein: CASSLGLRHSSTDTQYF. Written as DNA, the CDR3 is TGCGCCAGCAGCTTGGGTCTTCGGCACTCTAGCACAGATACGCAGTATTTT.

J is TRBJ2-1 and V is TRBV24-1; D is uncertain. The CDR3 loop spans 15 amino acids. Germline-derived CDR1 and CDR2 are KGHDR and SFDVKD. The V gene lost 7 bases and the J gene lost 0 bases, with 12 bases spanning the gap. CDR3: CATSGLIGSYNEQFF. The CDR3 coding sequence is TGTGCCACCAGCGGGTTGATTGGCTCCTACAATGAGCAGTTCTTC.

This clonotype was observed a few times. The CDR3 here is CASSFGDKLNSPLHF. CDR3 DNA sequence: TGCGCCAGCAGCTTTGGGGACAAACTTAATTCACCCCTCCACTTT. The rearrangement uses TRBV5-1 and TRBJ1-6, with a tentative D call TRBD1 (6 bases). Looked up from germline, CDR1 is SGHRS and CDR2 is YFSETQ. CDR3 size: 15 residues. V was trimmed by 2 bases and J by 6 bases, leaving 12 bases between them.

This clonotype was seen a few times. This sequence joins TRBV7-2 and TRBJ1-3; no definite D call. Trimming left V 5 bases short and J 0 bases short, with 11 bases between. The CDR3 totals 15 residues. The germline CDR1 and CDR2 sequences are SGHTA and FQGNSA. The CDR3 here is CASSKDGFSGNTIYF. Here the CDR3 DNA reads TGTGCCAGCAGCAAAGACGGGTTCTCTGGAAACACCATATATTTT.

The V and J genes are TRBV7-2 and TRBJ2-2; D is undetermined. Germline CDR1 reads SGHTA; CDR2 reads FQGNSA. The V and J ends lost 3 bases and 4 bases respectively, with 9 bases between them. The CDR3 spans 14 residues. Here the CDR3 reads CASSLGYGTGELFF. In DNA form, the CDR3 reads TGTGCCAGCAGCTTGGGTTATGGCACCGGGGAGCTGTTTTTT.

V is TRBV5-6 and J is TRBJ2-7; 7 bases match TRBD1. This CDR3 has 14 residues. The V gene's germline CDR1 is SGHDT and CDR2 YYEEEE. J was trimmed by 2 bases and V by 4 bases; bases with no gene match: 6. The CDR3 is CASSLWTGAYEQYF. Written as DNA, the CDR3 is TGTGCCAGCAGCCTATGGACAGGCGCCTACGAGCAGTACTTC. The entire variable domain, with the rest obtained from reference TRBV5-6 and TRBJ2-7, is as follows: DAGVTQSPTHLIKTRGQQVTLRCSPKSGHDTVSWYQQALGQGPQFIFQYYEEEERQRGNFPDRFSGHQFPNYSSELNVNALLLGDSALYLCASSLWTGAYEQYFGPGTRLTVT.

The chain employs TRBV3-1 and TRBJ2-1; 9 positions agree with TRBD2. The CDR3 runs to 15 residues. From germline, CDR1 is LGHDT and CDR2 YNNKEL (reference sequence). With 4 bases clipped from V and 3 bases from J, the junction kept 4 bases outside the gene matches. CDR3 region: CASSPWREGYNEQFF. The CDR3 DNA follows: TGTGCCAGCAGCCCGTGGCGGGAGGGCTACAATGAGCAGTTCTTC.

This clonotype was seen a few times. The rearrangement joins TRBV2 to TRBJ2-2; D is perhaps TRBD1 or TRBD2 (5 bases each). With 6 bases removed from V and 2 bases from J, the gap between germline ends came to 10 bases. This CDR3 region has 14 residues. Germline V gene data show CDR1 as SNHLY and CDR2 as FYNNEI. The CDR3 loop is CASSRGSNTGELFF. The CDR3 DNA follows: TGTGCCAGCAGCCGGGGCTCTAACACCGGGGAGCTGTTTTTT.

In its sample, this clonotype was seen a few times. This chain joins TRBV5-1 and TRBJ2-1, with 11 bases aligning to TRBD2. Germline CDR1 reads SGHRS; CDR2 reads YFSETQ. The CDR3 spans 16 residues. J lost 5 bases, V lost 4 bases, and 8 bases had no gene match. The CDR3 reads CASSTLAGGKNNEQFF. CDR3 in DNA: TGCGCCAGCAGCACATTAGCGGGAGGGAAGAACAATGAGCAGTTCTTC. Using reference TRBV5-1 and TRBJ2-1 for the parts outside the CDR3, the full variable domain is KAGVTQTPRYLIKTRGQQVTLSCSPISGHRSVSWYQQTPGQGLQFLFEYFSETQRNKGNFPGRFSGRQFSNSRSEMNVSTLELGDSALYLCASSTLAGGKNNEQFFGPGTRLTVL.

The chain is built from TRBV6-1 and TRBJ2-7, with 8 bases identical to TRBD1. Germline V gene data show CDR1 as MNHNS and CDR2 as SASEGT. The CDR3 contains 15 residues. V was pared by 6 bases and J by 4 bases, with 11 bases of the junction left unmatched. For the CDR3, the DNA is TGTGCCAGCAGCCTGGTCGGGACAGGCGCATACGAGCAGTACGTC. Translated, it gives CASSLVGTGAYEQYV.

About this clonotype: The CDR3 does not close with the conserved phenylalanine or tryptophan, likely indicating a read error. The V and J genes are TRBV3-1 and TRBJ1-1; D uncertain. The CDR3 loop spans 18 amino acids. Deletions cut 4 bases from V and 0 bases from J, with 21 bases between. CDR1 is LGHDT, CDR2 YNNKEL, per germline (reference sequence). CDR3 sequence (DNA): TGTGCCAGCAGCCGAGCCATATCGGGGTACTTCATGAACACTGAAGCTTTCCTT. Its protein product is CASSRAISGYFMNTEAFL.

This clonotype was picked up a small number of times. The CDR3 nucleotides are TGTGCCATCAGTGAGATTTCAAGCACAGATACGCAGTATTTT. Amino acids: CAISEISSTDTQYF. J is TRBJ2-3 and V is TRBV10-3; D is uncertain. The CDR3 is 14 residues long. The ends were cut back, 2 bases at V and 0 bases at J, with 6 bases in the middle. CDR1 and CDR2 (germline): ENHRY, SYGVKD.

This clonotype was counted at least ten times. The chain combines TRBV20-1 with TRBJ2-3, with 7 bases matching TRBD2. With V trimmed by 5 bases and J by 0 bases, 5 bases remained unmatched. CDR1 is DFQATT, CDR2 SNEGSKA, per germline (reference sequence). The CDR3 is 14 residues long. The CDR3 bases are TGCAGTGCTTATAGCGGGTCTAGCACAGATACGCAGTATTTT. The encoded protein is CSAYSGSSTDTQYF.

The genes are TRBV5-1 and TRBJ2-5; no reliable D call. V was shortened by 6 bases and J by 4 bases, with 10 bases between the two germline ends. The germline CDR1 and CDR2 sequences are SGHRS and YFSETQ. This CDR3 region has 12 residues. The CDR3 sequence is CASTPSGETQYF. In DNA form, the CDR3 reads TGCGCCAGCACGCCGTCCGGAGAGACCCAGTACTTC.

The chain employs TRBV12-3 or TRBV12-4 and TRBJ1-3; the D is unclear. This CDR3 region has 17 residues. Trimming left V 5 bases short and J 0 bases short, with 17 bases between. CDR3 nucleotides: TGTGCCAGCAGTCCACGGACGCACCCCGGCTCTGGAAACACCATATATTTT. Its translation: CASSPRTHPGSGNTIYF.

The rearrangement links TRBV12-3 or TRBV12-4 to TRBJ2-1; 10 bases agree with TRBD2. The V and J ends lost 5 bases and 8 bases, in that order; junction bases with no gene match: 9. This CDR3 has 15 amino acids. CDR3 residues: CASSGFLLAGDEQFF. The CDR3 bases are TGTGCCAGCAGTGGGTTCCTCCTAGCGGGAGATGAGCAGTTCTTC.

A few counts support this clonotype. This chain joins TRBV5-1 and TRBJ1-1; D is ambiguous. This CDR3 has 15 residues. Trimming cost V 7 bases and J 1 base, with 17 bases left between them. The germline V gene has CDR1 SGHRS and CDR2 YFSETQ. The CDR3 nucleotides are TGCGCCAGCCGCACGAATCCTGATCGGAACACTGAAGCTTTCTTT. This translates into CASRTNPDRNTEAFF.

The chain couples TRBV20-1 to TRBJ1-5, with D possibly matching TRBD1 (5 bases). The CDR3 runs to 14 residues. Germline V gives CDR1 DFQATT, CDR2 SNEGSKA (reference sequence). V lost 6 bases and J 5 bases, leaving 17 bases between the germline ends. CDR3: CSAPIPGSDQPQHF. In nucleotides, the CDR3 is TGCAGTGCGCCGATCCCAGGGTCAGATCAGCCCCAGCATTTT.

The CDR3 spells CASSQDAAGENEQFF. The CDR3 nucleotides read TGTGCCAGCAGCCAAGATGCAGCGGGAGAGAATGAGCAGTTCTTC. The chain combines TRBV3-1 with TRBJ2-1; 8 nucleotides line up with TRBD2. The CDR3 spans 15 residues. Trimming removed 0 bases from V and 7 bases from J; junction bases left unmatched: 5. In germline, CDR1 is LGHDT, CDR2 YNNKEL (reference sequence).

This clonotype was counted at least ten times. The chain couples TRBV7-2 to TRBJ2-7; no clear D gene. The V gene's germline CDR1 is SGHTA and CDR2 FQGNSA. The CDR3 loop spans 14 amino acids. The V gene lost 6 bases and the J gene lost 0 bases, with 12 bases spanning the gap. The CDR3 protein is CASSYRWTSYEQYF. For the CDR3, the DNA is TGTGCCAGCAGTTATCGGTGGACCTCCTACGAGCAGTACTTC.

This chain connects TRBV11-2 to TRBJ2-7; D is undetermined. The CDR3 runs 13 residues. Germline values: CDR1 SGHAT, CDR2 FQNNGV. V shed 4 bases and J shed 9 bases, with 16 bases lying between them. The CDR3 bases are TGTGCCAGCAGCTCCTTCTCCCCTGTGGTGCAGTACGTC. The encoded protein is CASSSFSPVVQYV.

The sample holds a few counts of this clonotype. In DNA, the CDR3 is TGCAGTGCTAGATGGGGCACCAACTATGGCTACACCTTC. It is translated as CSARWGTNYGYTF. This chain joins TRBV20-1 and TRBJ1-2, with D possibly TRBD1 on 5 matching bases. Per the germline V gene, CDR1 is DFQATT and CDR2 is SNEGSKA (reference sequence). V was trimmed by 2 bases and J by 2 bases, leaving 9 bases between them. The CDR3 extends over 13 amino acids.